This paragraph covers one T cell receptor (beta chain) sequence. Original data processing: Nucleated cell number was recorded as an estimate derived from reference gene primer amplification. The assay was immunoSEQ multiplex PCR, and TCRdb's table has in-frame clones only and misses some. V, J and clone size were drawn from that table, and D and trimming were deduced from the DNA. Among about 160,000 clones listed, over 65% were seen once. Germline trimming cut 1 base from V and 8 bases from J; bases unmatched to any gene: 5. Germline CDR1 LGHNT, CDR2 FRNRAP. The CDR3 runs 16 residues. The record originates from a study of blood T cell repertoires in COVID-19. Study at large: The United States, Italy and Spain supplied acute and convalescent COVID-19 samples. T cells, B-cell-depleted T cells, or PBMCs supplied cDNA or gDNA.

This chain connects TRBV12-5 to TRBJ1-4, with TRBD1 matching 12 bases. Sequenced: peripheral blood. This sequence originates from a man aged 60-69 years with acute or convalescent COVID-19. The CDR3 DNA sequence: TGTGCTAGTGGTTTGGGGGACAGGGGGCGCGGGGAAAAACTGTTTTTT. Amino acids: CASGLGDRGRGEKLFF.